The 32 T cell receptor beta chains below come from one sample, sequenced in a study of blood T cell repertoires in COVID-19. Assay used: immunoSEQ multiplex PCR; TCRdb lists only in-frame clones, some missing. The sample carries under 150,000 clones, approximately 79% recorded once. Material for sequencing was PBMCs or T cells enriched from blood (not recorded which). These receptors were taken from a woman between 50 and 59 years old who had recovered from COVID-19.

The V and J genes are TRBV18 and TRBJ2-1; D may be TRBD1 (5 bases). The V and J ends lost 2 bases and 4 bases respectively, with 12 bases between them. The CDR3 spans 15 residues. In germline, CDR1 is KGHSH, CDR2 LQKENI. CDR3 nucleotide sequence: TGTGCCAGCTCACCAGAGCAGGGTTCTTACAATGAGCAGTTCTTC. This codes for CASSPEQGSYNEQFF. Supplemented by reference TRBV18 and TRBJ2-1, the full variable domain reads NAGVMQNPRHLVRRRGQEARLRCSPMKGHSHVYWYRQLPEEGLKFMVYLQKENIIDESGMPKERFSAEFPKEGPSILRIQQVVRGDSAAYFCASSPEQGSYNEQFFGPGTRLTVL.

This clone was seen once. The chain has TRBV19 and TRBJ1-1; D remains unclear. V gave up 4 bases and J gave up 1 base, with 10 bases separating them. The CDR3 consists of 14 residues. Germline CDR1 reads LNHDA; CDR2 reads SQIVND (reference sequence). The DNA of the CDR3 is TGTGCCAGTAGTAACGGGAGGGAGAACACTGAAGCTTTCTTT. Amino acid sequence: CASSNGRENTEAFF.

This sequence joins TRBV18 and TRBJ2-5; a weak D match, TRBD1 (6 bases). CDR1 and CDR2 (germline): KGHSH, LQKENI. Trimming stripped 4 bases from V and 2 bases from J, with 8 bases between. The CDR3 loop spans 13 amino acids. CDR3 sequence: CASSQTGQETQYF. In nucleotides, the CDR3 is TGTGCCAGCTCACAAACAGGGCAAGAGACCCAGTACTTC.

The V and J genes are TRBV6-4 and TRBJ1-4; 7 bases align to TRBD1. Germline V gives CDR1 MRHNA, CDR2 SNTAGT. This CDR3 comprises 15 residues. V lost 3 bases and J lost 8; bases outside the gene matches: 9. In DNA form, the CDR3 reads TGTGCCAGCAGTGAAGGGGTAGGGGGCGGAGAAAAACTGTTTTTT. It is translated as CASSEGVGGGEKLFF.

V usage is TRBV6-5 and J usage is TRBJ1-1; 7 positions match TRBD1. The germline gives CDR1 MNHEY, CDR2 SVGAGI. The trim removed 6 bases at V and 5 bases at J, leaving 6 bases unmatched. This CDR3 is 13 amino acids long. The chain's CDR3 is CASSSTGETEAFF. For the CDR3, the DNA is TGTGCCAGCAGCTCAACAGGGGAAACTGAAGCTTTCTTT.

This clone was counted only a few times. This chain uses TRBV24-1 with TRBJ2-5, with 12 bases fitting TRBD1. Germline-derived CDR1 and CDR2 are KGHDR and SFDVKD. Unmatched junction bases numbered 5, after V lost 5 bases and J lost 5 bases. CDR3 size: 15 residues. The CDR3 loop is CATSAAGTGGETQYF. The DNA of the CDR3 is TGTGCCACCAGTGCCGCCGGGACAGGGGGCGAGACCCAGTACTTC.

The chain couples TRBV5-1 to TRBJ2-3; TRBD1 matches 7 bases. The germline V gene encodes CDR1 SGHRS and CDR2 YFSETQ. This CDR3 is 16 amino acids long. J was trimmed by 5 bases and V by 0 bases; bases with no gene match: 9. This chain's CDR3 is CASSLDLQGMGDTQYF. Written as DNA, the CDR3 is TGCGCCAGCAGCTTGGACTTACAGGGGATGGGAGATACGCAGTATTTT.

This clone was seen only once. The gene calls are TRBV4-2 and TRBJ2-7; TRBD2 matches at 12 bases. CDR1 and CDR2 from the germline V gene are LGHNA and YNFKEQ. V trimming: 4 bases; J trimming: 6 bases; junction bases outside the gene matches: 10. The CDR3 is 16 residues long. The CDR3 bases are TGTGCCAGCAGCCCCCGGACTAGCGGGGACCCCGGCGAGCAGTACTTC. Its protein is CASSPRTSGDPGEQYF.

The chain is built from TRBV6-5 and TRBJ1-2; no clear D. Germline-derived CDR1 and CDR2 are MNHEY and SVGAGI. V was trimmed by 7 bases and J by 6 bases, leaving 18 bases between them. The CDR3 sequence is 14 residues long. CDR3 sequence: CASTRSSQVHGYTF. CDR3 sequence (DNA): TGTGCCAGCACCCGCAGCTCCCAGGTCCATGGCTACACCTTC.

This chain uses TRBV7-2 with TRBJ2-1; possibly TRBD2 for D (5 bases). The CDR3 loop spans 17 amino acids. The V gene lost 1 base and the J gene lost 0 bases, with 13 bases spanning the gap. CDR1 and CDR2 from the germline V gene are SGHTA and FQGNSA. DNA for the CDR3: TGTGCCAGCAGCTTAGAAGGGCGGGTCTTCTCCTACAATGAGCAGTTCTTC. It encodes CASSLEGRVFSYNEQFF.

The chain joins TRBV18 to TRBJ1-5; TRBD1 agrees at 9 bases. This CDR3 is 14 amino acids long. Trimming cost V 5 bases and J 5 bases; bases outside gene matches: 4. Germline V lookup: CDR1 KGHSH, CDR2 LQKENI. CDR3 in DNA: TGTGCCAGCTCATCACGACAGGGGGATCAGCCCCAGCATTTT. This codes for CASSSRQGDQPQHF.

V usage is TRBV7-3 and J usage is TRBJ2-1, with 10 bases lining up with TRBD2. The CDR3 totals 14 residues. Per the germline V gene, CDR1 is SGHTA and CDR2 is FQGTGA. Unmatched junction bases numbered 5, after V lost 5 bases and J lost 7 bases. This CDR3 is CASSPVAGGNEQFF. The DNA of the CDR3 is TGTGCCAGCAGCCCGGTAGCGGGAGGTAATGAGCAGTTCTTC.

The CDR3 DNA sequence: TGTGCCTGGAGGCCACCGGGTAACTATGGCTACACCTTC. This translates into CAWRPPGNYGYTF. V gene TRBV30 combines with J gene TRBJ1-2, with unresolved D. The germline CDR1 and CDR2 sequences are GTSNPN and SVGIG (reference sequence). V was trimmed by 3 bases and J by 1 base, leaving 9 bases between them. CDR3 size: 13 residues.

This sequence joins TRBV24-1 and TRBJ2-5; 11 bases are a match to TRBD1. The ends lost 4 bases at V and 0 bases at J; junction bases unmatched: 0. The germline V gene has CDR1 KGHDR and CDR2 SFDVKD. The CDR3 length is 15 residues. Here the CDR3 DNA reads TGTGCCACCAGTGAGGACAGGGGGCACCAAGAGACCCAGTACTTC. It is translated as CATSEDRGHQETQYF.

The chain links TRBV5-1 to TRBJ2-7, with D perhaps TRBD1 (6 bases). Germline V gives CDR1 SGHRS, CDR2 YFSETQ. CDR3 size: 16 residues. The V end was cut by 0 bases, the J end by 5 bases, with 18 bases between. This CDR3 reads CASSLAGWTDSDEQYF. The CDR3 bases are TGCGCCAGCAGCTTGGCTGGTTGGACAGACTCTGACGAGCAGTACTTC.

V and J are TRBV3-1 (or the pseudogene TRBV3-2) and TRBJ2-7, with 8 bases identical to TRBD2. With V trimmed by 4 bases and J by 2 bases, 4 bases remained unmatched. CDR3 length: 14 amino acids. CDR1 is LGHDT and CDR2 is YNNKEL in the germline V gene (reference sequence). CDR3 region: CASSPGRGAYEQYF. The CDR3, as DNA: TGTGCCAGCAGCCCCGGGAGGGGAGCCTACGAGCAGTACTTC.

The gene calls are TRBV27 and TRBJ2-7; 7 nucleotides align to TRBD2. CDR1 is MNHEY and CDR2 is SMNVEV in the germline V gene (reference sequence). The CDR3 length is 16 residues. The J segment lost 3 bases and the V segment lost 4 bases, leaving 12 bases of the junction unmatched. The CDR3 loop reads CASSWGGSRRGYEQYF. The CDR3 region has the DNA TGTGCCAGCAGTTGGGGCGGGAGTCGAAGAGGCTACGAGCAGTACTTC.

This chain links TRBV7-8 with TRBJ2-7; 11 bases line up with TRBD1. There are 14 residues in the CDR3. J gave up 4 bases and V 5 bases, and 4 bases lay outside the gene matches. Germline V CDR1 and CDR2: SGHVS, FQNEAQ. CDR3 sequence reads: CASSRTGGEYEQYF. The CDR3 DNA is TGTGCCAGCAGCAGGACAGGGGGCGAATACGAGCAGTACTTC.

The CDR3 sequence is CASSLKTGADYGYTF. As DNA, the CDR3 is TGTGCCAGCAGCTTAAAGACAGGGGCAGACTATGGCTACACCTTC. This chain joins TRBV11-2 and TRBJ1-2; TRBD1 matches 8 bases. The CDR3 is 15 amino acids. V gave up 2 bases and J gave up 3 bases; unmatched junction bases: 5. The germline gives CDR1 SGHAT, CDR2 FQNNGV.

The chain couples TRBV5-1 to TRBJ2-7, with TRBD2 matching over 7 bases. Germline loops: CDR1 SGHRS, CDR2 YFSETQ. This CDR3 region has 14 residues. Germline trimming cut 5 bases from V and 4 bases from J; bases unmatched to any gene: 9. The CDR3 coding sequence is TGCGCCAGCAGGACCGGAGCGGGATTGTACGAGCAGTACTTC. Encoded protein: CASRTGAGLYEQYF. Full variable domain (remainder filled in from reference TRBV5-1 and TRBJ2-7): KAGVTQTPRYLIKTRGQQVTLSCSPISGHRSVSWYQQTPGQGLQFLFEYFSETQRNKGNFPGRFSGRQFSNSRSEMNVSTLELGDSALYLCASRTGAGLYEQYFGPGTRLTVT.

To note about this clone: The junction departs from the called germline gene at one end, perhaps through a read error. The J gene is TRBJ2-1, the V gene TRBV5-6; D remains ambiguous. Germline V gives CDR1 SGHDT, CDR2 YYEEEE. The CDR3 contains 13 residues. CDR3 nucleotides: TGTGCCAGCAGCTTGCATCTCTACGATGAGCAGTTCTTC. It is translated as CASSLHLYDEQFF.

V gene TRBV27 combines with J gene TRBJ1-6; the D is unclear. The CDR3 has 14 residues. V lost 6 bases, J lost 6 bases, and 12 bases lay in between. CDR1 is MNHEY and CDR2 is SMNVEV in the germline V gene (reference sequence). The chain's CDR3 is CASSPQSSNSPLHF. The CDR3 coding sequence is TGTGCCAGCAGCCCCCAATCGAGTAATTCACCCCTCCACTTT.

The CDR3: CASSQRRTDQPQHF. The CDR3 bases are TGTGCCAGCAGCCAAAGACGGACAGATCAGCCCCAGCATTTT. The chain is built from TRBV7-8 and TRBJ1-5, with a tentative D call TRBD1 (6 bases). V was clipped by 5 bases and J by 5 bases, with 13 bases between them. This CDR3 contains 14 residues. Germline V CDR1 and CDR2: SGHVS, FQNEAQ.

V is TRBV30 and J is TRBJ2-1, with a weak D call TRBD1 (6 bases). Per germline, CDR1 GTSNPN and CDR2 SVGIG (reference sequence). V was shortened by 2 bases and J by 2 bases, with 13 bases between the two germline ends. The CDR3 is made up of 15 amino acids. Written as DNA, the CDR3 is TGTGCCTGGAGTTCGCCACAGGGCCCCTACAATGAGCAGTTCTTC. Amino acids: CAWSSPQGPYNEQFF. The complete variable domain, with remaining parts taken from reference TRBV30 and TRBJ2-1, reads SQTIHQWPATLVQPVGSPLSLECTVEGTSNPNLYWYRQAAGRGLQLLFYSVGIGQISSEVPQNLSASRPQDRQFILSSKKLLLSDSGFYLCAWSSPQGPYNEQFFGPGTRLTVL.

The chain uses TRBV27 and TRBJ2-6; no clear D. The ends were cut back, 2 bases at V and 5 bases at J, with 10 bases in the middle. Germline lookup yields CDR1 MNHEY and CDR2 SMNVEV (reference sequence). This CDR3 comprises 15 residues. CDR3 in amino acids: CASSLTLPRANVLTF. For the CDR3, the DNA is TGTGCCAGCAGTTTAACGCTTCCTAGGGCCAACGTCCTGACTTTC. The full variable domain, its missing parts supplied by reference TRBV27 and TRBJ2-6, is EAQVTQNPRYLITVTGKKLTVTCSQNMNHEYMSWYRQDPGLGLRQIYYSMNVEVTDKGDVPEGYKVSRKEKRNFPLILESPSPNQTSLYFCASSLTLPRANVLTFGAGSRLTVL.

This clone occurred a few times. V and J are TRBV2 and TRBJ2-6; 7 positions match TRBD1. The V gene end was trimmed by 6 bases and the J gene end by 0 bases; junction bases not matched to a gene: 5. CDR1 and CDR2 from the germline V gene are SNHLY and FYNNEI. The CDR3 spans 16 residues. CDR3 region: CASRKGQSSGANVLTF. In DNA form, the CDR3 reads TGTGCCAGCAGAAAGGGACAGAGCTCTGGGGCCAACGTCCTGACTTTC.

The gene calls are TRBV6-5 and TRBJ2-1, with 7 bases lining up with TRBD1. The CDR3 length is 12 residues. The J segment lost 15 bases and the V segment lost 5 bases, leaving 10 bases of the junction unmatched. Germline V gene data show CDR1 as MNHEY and CDR2 as SVGAGI. DNA for the CDR3: TGTGCCAGCAGTCCCCGGACAGGCCTGCCGTTCTTC. Translation gives CASSPRTGLPFF.

V usage is TRBV9 and J usage is TRBJ2-1; 9 nucleotides match TRBD2. This CDR3 region has 16 residues. The germline CDR1 and CDR2 sequences are SGDLS and YYNGEE. Trimming removed 6 bases from V and 4 bases from J; junction bases left unmatched: 11. The CDR3 region has the DNA TGTGCCAGCACCCCCCGGGCTAGCGGGGTTTACAATGAGCAGTTCTTC. Translating it yields CASTPRASGVYNEQFF.

The chain has TRBV29-1 and TRBJ2-3, with 13 positions matching TRBD2. Germline CDR1 reads SQVTM; CDR2 reads ANQGSEA. J lost 5 bases, V lost 7 bases, and 6 bases had no gene match. CDR3 size: 14 residues. CDR3 sequence reads: CSASGLAGEDTQYF. In nucleotides, the CDR3 is TGCAGCGCTTCCGGACTAGCGGGAGAAGATACGCAGTATTTT.

The chain combines TRBV5-1 with TRBJ1-3; 8 nucleotides align to TRBD1. The CDR3 consists of 16 residues. Losses at the gene ends were 7 bases for V and 3 bases for J; bases not matched to a gene: 12. CDR1 and CDR2 from the germline V gene are SGHRS and YFSETQ. CDR3 in DNA: TGCGCCAGCCGGGGATTGTCTACAGGGGGTGGAAACACCATATATTTT. As protein: CASRGLSTGGGNTIYF.

The rearrangement joins TRBV2 to TRBJ1-6; D possibly corresponds to TRBD1 (6 bases). The V gene lost 6 bases and the J gene lost 8 bases, with 14 bases spanning the gap. The germline V gene has CDR1 SNHLY and CDR2 FYNNEI. The CDR3 runs to 14 residues. The CDR3 reads CASRHGDTDSPLHF. CDR3 coding DNA: TGTGCCAGCAGGCACGGGGACACCGATTCACCCCTCCACTTT.

This chain links TRBV12-3 or TRBV12-4 with TRBJ2-7, with D maybe TRBD2 (6 bases). This CDR3 contains 12 residues. The V end lost 5 bases, the J end lost 8 bases, and 13 bases lay between the germline ends. The CDR3 here is CASSTTSLKQYF. Here the CDR3 DNA reads TGTGCCAGCAGTACGACTAGTCTAAAGCAGTACTTC.